These 10 T cell receptor beta chains were all obtained from the same sample, sequenced in a study of post-analysis software for immune sequencing data. Study outcomes and limitations: With TRBV5-6, TRBV5-1 and TRBV20-1 included, about five TRBV segments were more frequent in patients than in controls.

Libraries were made from TCR beta cDNA, and they carried unique molecular identifiers. From the PCR reads, TCRdb called clonotypes with MiXCR, one entry per CDR3 protein. The sample has hundreds of thousands of distinct CDR3 sequences, 25% to 30% seen once. The antigens for these receptors are not known. The sequencing sample was made of blood. All receptors derive from a girl aged 5 to 17 with multiple sclerosis.

In this sample, this clonotype turned up a few times. This chain connects TRBV29-1 to TRBJ2-6; either TRBD1 or TRBD2 may fit D (5 bases each). The germline gives CDR1 SQVTM, CDR2 ANQGSEA. The CDR3 contains 15 residues. The V end was cut by 4 bases, the J end by 2 bases, with 12 bases between. The CDR3 region has the DNA TGCAGCGTTGCCTTGGGGGTAACTGGGGCCAACGTCCTGACTTTC. Protein: CSVALGVTGANVLTF.

This clonotype was picked up a small number of times. The chain joins TRBV4-1 to TRBJ1-6; no definite D call. CDR3 size: 12 residues. Germline CDR1 reads MGHRA; CDR2 reads YSYEKL. V was pared by 7 bases and J by 7 bases, with 8 bases between. The CDR3 sequence: CASKGVNSPLHF. The CDR3 DNA reads TGCGCCAGCAAGGGCGTAAATTCACCCCTCCACTTT.

The genes are TRBV6-5 and TRBJ1-1; no definite D call. Trimming took 6 bases from V and 3 from J, leaving 14 bases between them. The CDR3 length is 14 residues. Germline assignment: CDR1 MNHEY and CDR2 SVGAGI. CDR3 region: CASRRPGSDTEAFF. The CDR3 DNA reads as TGTGCCAGCAGACGCCCCGGGAGCGACACTGAAGCTTTCTTT.

In this sample, this clonotype turned up a few times. This chain uses TRBV7-9 with TRBJ2-1; D is unclear. CDR1 and CDR2 (germline): SEHNR, FQNEAQ (reference sequence). Trimming removed 5 bases from V and 8 bases from J, with 13 bases in between. The CDR3 sequence is 13 residues long. This CDR3 reads CASSAVTPDEQFF. The CDR3 DNA reads as TGTGCCAGCAGCGCGGTGACCCCCGATGAGCAGTTCTTC.

This clonotype was seen only a few times. The chain carries TRBV7-2 and TRBJ2-7; D is undetermined. The CDR3 is made up of 15 amino acids. The V gene lost 1 base and the J gene lost 0 bases, with 10 bases spanning the gap. The germline gives CDR1 SGHTA, CDR2 FQGNSA. This chain's CDR3 is CASSLEPNFSYEQYF. In nucleotides, the CDR3 is TGTGCCAGCAGCTTAGAGCCGAATTTCTCCTACGAGCAGTACTTC.

This clonotype showed up just a few times. V usage is TRBV20-1 and J usage is TRBJ2-3, with no clear D. The CDR3 covers 14 residues. Germline values: CDR1 DFQATT, CDR2 SNEGSKA (reference sequence). Trimming took off 3 bases at V and 0 bases at J, with 10 bases between the two ends. CDR3 in amino acids: CSASGDGSTDTQYF. CDR3 DNA sequence: TGCAGTGCTAGCGGAGACGGAAGCACAGATACGCAGTATTTT.

This chain links TRBV7-2 with TRBJ2-4, with TRBD2 matching 9 bases. The CDR3 spans 15 residues. The V gene end was trimmed by 5 bases and the J gene end by 14 bases; junction bases not matched to a gene: 16. The germline V gene has CDR1 SGHTA and CDR2 FQGNSA. The CDR3 reads CASSQRGLARHQKYF. As DNA, the CDR3 is TGTGCCAGCAGCCAGAGAGGACTAGCGCGACACCAGAAGTACTTC.

In its sample, this clonotype was seen a few times. As DNA, the CDR3 is TGCGCCAGCAGTGAGTCGAGGGGGCTTAACACTGAAGCTTTCTTT. Translated: CASSESRGLNTEAFF. The chain uses TRBV10-2 and TRBJ1-1; 7 bases are a match to TRBD1. Per germline, CDR1 WSHSY and CDR2 SAAADI. The V gene end was trimmed by 0 bases and the J gene end by 2 bases; junction bases not matched to a gene: 3. CDR3 length: 15 residues.

The chain couples TRBV10-3 to TRBJ1-5; 7 bases map to TRBD1. Germline CDR1 ENHRY, CDR2 SYGVKD. The length of the CDR3 is 15 residues. V shed 6 bases and J 3 bases; nucleotides not matched to a gene: 8. The CDR3 sequence: CAISPTGTDNQPQHF. As DNA, the CDR3 is TGTGCCATCAGCCCAACCGGGACAGACAATCAGCCCCAGCATTTT.

The rearrangement uses TRBV20-1 and TRBJ2-3; TRBD2 agrees at 9 bases. The germline V gene has CDR1 DFQATT and CDR2 SNEGSKA (reference sequence). V shed 6 bases, J shed 1 base, and the junction held 5 bases outside the gene matches. The CDR3 is 14 amino acids. CDR3 residues: CSASASGGTDTQYF. The CDR3 DNA reads as TGCAGTGCCTCAGCTAGCGGGGGCACAGATACGCAGTATTTT.